A selection of T cell receptor beta chains follows, all from one sample in a study of T cell repertoires in cytomegalovirus infection. The antigens for these receptors are not known. In TCRdb, the reads were re-called with MiXCR into one record per CDR3 protein. This table holds 20,000 to 30,000 distinct CDR3 sequences, 22% found once. The specimen was CD8+ T cells from cultured PBMCs, collected from culture after CMV antigen stimulation. All receptors come from a human donor in good health (CMV status not recorded). Some clones in this sample may be carry-over from other donors' samples. CDR3s include the opening cysteine and the closing phenylalanine or tryptophan. A D gene is named only where the DNA matches it firmly. A clone size is listed for some rows: how often the clone was seen (once, few, many), or a class if it is expanded.

>14|TRBJ2-2|many|TRBV7-8|.
TGTGCCAGCAGCCCCACGGTCTACACCGGGGAGCTGTTTTTT
CASSPTVYTGELFF
>18|TRBJ2-3|.|TRBV6-6|TRBD2
TGTGCCAGCAGTTACTACAGACTAGCGGGGGACAATACAGATACGCAGTATTTT
CASSYYRLAGDNTDTQYF
>12|TRBJ2-5|.|TRBV7-9|.
TGTGCCAGCAGCTATACCGACAAGACCCAGTACTTC
CASSYTDKTQYF
>16|TRBJ2-1|many|TRBV7-6|TRBD2
TGTGCCAGCAGCTTAGCTCCAGCGGGGACTTACAATGAGCAGTTCTTC
CASSLAPAGTYNEQFF
>16|TRBJ2-1|.|TRBV7-6|TRBD2
TGTGCCAGCAGCTTAGACGCTAGCGGGGGGGCTTATGAGCAGTTCTTC
CASSLDASGGAYEQFF
>17|TRBJ1-1|.|TRBV19|.
TGTGCCAGTAGTATGATTTCAGGGGCCCCTATGAACACTGAAGCTTTCTTT
CASSMISGAPMNTEAFF
>15|TRBJ1-5|.|TRBV7-9|TRBD1
TGTGCCAGCAGCCCGGGGGCAGGGGGCGGGCAGCCCCAGCATTTT
CASSPGAGGGQPQHF
>16|TRBJ2-1|many|TRBV19|TRBD1
TGTGCCAGTAGGAGTTTTGGGCAGGGGGCACCCAATGAGCAGTTCTTC
CASRSFGQGAPNEQFF
>14|TRBJ1-5|.|TRBV20-1|.
TGCAGTGCTAGGCGTAGGGCTGGGAATCAGCCCCAGCATTTT
CSARRRAGNQPQHF
>13|TRBJ2-3|.|TRBV5-6|TRBD1
TGTGCCAGCAGCTTACAGGGGGTAGATACGCAGTATTTT
CASSLQGVDTQYF
>14|TRBJ2-1|many|TRBV12-3/TRBV12-4|.
TGTGCCAGCAGCCCCAGGGTAGCTGGAGATGAGCAGTTCTTC
CASSPRVAGDEQFF
>15|TRBJ2-7|many|TRBV18|TRBD1
TGTGCCAGCTCACTCGGACAGGGGGAGGGCTACGAGCAGTACTTC
CASSLGQGEGYEQYF
>14|TRBJ2-7|.|TRBV12-3/TRBV12-4|.
TGTGCCAGCAGCCCCCAGGCAGGGGCCCACGAGCAGTACTTC
CASSPQAGAHEQYF
>13|TRBJ1-5|few|TRBV6-1|.
TGTGCCAGCAGTGAGGGCAGACATCAGCCCCAGCATTTT
CASSEGRHQPQHF
>17|TRBJ2-4|few|TRBV20-1|TRBD2
TGCAGTGCTAGAGACTTGGCGGGGGGACTAGCCAAAAACATTCAGTACTTC
CSARDLAGGLAKNIQYF
>13|TRBJ2-3|many|TRBV7-2|.
TGTGCCAGCAGATTGCCCCCCACAGATACGCAGTATTTT
CASRLPPTDTQYF
>15|TRBJ1-1|.|TRBV6-5|TRBD1
TGTGCCAGCAGTTACTCTTTGACAGGGGCAACTGAAGCTTTCTTT
CASSYSLTGATEAFF
>15|TRBJ2-1|few|TRBV19|.
TGTGCCAGTACCGCAGACGGGTACTCCTACAATGAGCAGTTCTTC
CASTADGYSYNEQFF
>11|TRBJ2-7|many|TRBV7-2|.
TGTGCCAGCAGCTTCAGTCCCAAGCAGTACTTC
CASSFSPKQYF
>15|TRBJ1-1|many|TRBV10-3|.
TGTGCCATCAGTGAGTCACAGGTGATGAACACTGAAGCTTTCTTT
CAISESQVMNTEAFF
>12|TRBJ1-5|many|TRBV27|.
TGTGCCAGCAGTTTTGGTGGTCAGCCCCAGCATTTT
CASSFGGQPQHF
>13|TRBJ2-5|once|TRBV11-2|.
TGTGCCAGCAGCTCCTCGCCGCAGCGGGTGGTCCACTTC
CASSSSPQRVVHF
>13|TRBJ2-4|.|TRBV20-1|TRBD1
TGCAGTGCTGGGACAGGGGGCGGGAACATTCAGTACTTC
CSAGTGGGNIQYF
>14|TRBJ1-5|.|TRBV29-1|.
TGCAGCGTGGGGGAGGGCTATAGCAATCAGCCCCAGCATTTT
CSVGEGYSNQPQHF
>12|TRBJ2-1|.|TRBV6-2/TRBV6-3|.
TGTGCCAGCAGCCTAGCCTACAATGAGCAGTTCTTC
CASSLAYNEQFF
>18|TRBJ2-3|.|TRBV28|.
TGTGCCAGCAGTTTAGAGGAATTAGGGCCGCTAACCACAGATACGCAGTATTTT
CASSLEELGPLTTDTQYF
>15|TRBJ2-1|many|TRBV7-9|.
TGTGCCAGCAGCTCCGGGACGATCATGAGGCCTGAGCAGTTCTTC
CASSSGTIMRPEQFF
>17|TRBJ2-7|few|TRBV4-3|.
TGCGCCAGCAGCCAAGTCGTTCAGCAGGATGTTCCCTACGAGCAGTACTTC
CASSQVVQQDVPYEQYF
>15|TRBJ1-1|.|TRBV7-6|TRBD1
TGTGCCAGCAGGCCAACAACGGGACAGGGAACTGAAGCTTTCTTT
CASRPTTGQGTEAFF
>15|TRBJ2-3|few|TRBV27|TRBD2
TGTGCCAGCAGTCCCCGACTAGCGGGGGCAGATACGCAGTATTTT
CASSPRLAGADTQYF
>16|TRBJ2-1|few|TRBV24-1|TRBD1
TGTGCCACCAGTGATTCAGGGGGCGACTCTTACAATGAGCAGTTCTTC
CATSDSGGDSYNEQFF
>15|TRBJ2-1|many|TRBV7-3|TRBD1
TGTGCCAGCAGCTTAATTACAGGGGGAAACGCTGAGCAGTTCTTC
CASSLITGGNAEQFF
>16|TRBJ2-2|.|TRBV6-1|TRBD2
TGTGCCAGCAGTCCGGGACTAGCGGGGGTCCCCGGGGAGCTGTTTTTT
CASSPGLAGVPGELFF
>14|TRBJ2-5|.|TRBV5-6|.
TGTGCCAGCAGCTTCCGACTCGGTGGGGAGACCCAGTACTTC
CASSFRLGGETQYF
>11|TRBJ2-5|many|TRBV6-2/TRBV6-3|.
TGTGCCAGAAAGGGGAAAGAGACCCAGTACTTC
CARKGKETQYF
>13|TRBJ2-1|.|TRBV5-1|.
TGCGCCAGCAGCGGGCCAAACTACAATGAGCAGTTCTTC
CASSGPNYNEQFF
>14|TRBJ1-5|many|TRBV6-2/TRBV6-3|.
TGTGCCAGCAGTTACCATCGGAGTAATCAGCCCCAGCATTTT
CASSYHRSNQPQHF
>13|TRBJ1-2|few|TRBV5-4|.
TGTGCCAGCAGCTTGGACGGCGAGCTAAGCTACACCTTC
CASSLDGELSYTF
>14|TRBJ2-5|.|TRBV6-2/TRBV6-3|TRBD1
TGTGCCAGCAGTCACGGGACAGTCCGGGAGACCCAGTACTTC
CASSHGTVRETQYF
>15|TRBJ2-7|few|TRBV7-9|TRBD1
TGTGCCAGCAGCTTAGAGGGACAGCTGGCCTACGAGCAGTACTTC
CASSLEGQLAYEQYF
>16|TRBJ2-2|many|TRBV7-2|TRBD2
TGTGCCAGCAGCTTCGGTGGACTAGCGGCTACCGGGGAGCTGTTTTTT
CASSFGGLAATGELFF
>13|TRBJ1-2|.|TRBV12-3/TRBV12-4|TRBD1
TGTGCCAGCAGCGTTACGGGACAGGGGAAAGCAGACTTC
CASSVTGQGKADF
>14|TRBJ1-1|.|TRBV20-1|.
TGCAGTGCTAGAGACGGAGGAGAGGTATCTGAAGCTTTCTTT
CSARDGGEVSEAFF
>14|TRBJ1-1|many|TRBV6-1|TRBD1
TGTGCCAGCACCGGAGACAGGGCGGGCACTGAAGCTTTCTTT
CASTGDRAGTEAFF
>14|TRBJ2-7|.|TRBV18|TRBD1
TGTGCCAGCACAACCAAGGCAGGGGGTGTCGAGCAGTACTTC
CASTTKAGGVEQYF
>13|TRBJ2-1|many|TRBV7-2|.
TGTGCCAGCAGCTTACAACTTTACAATGAGCAGTTCTTC
CASSLQLYNEQFF
>14|TRBJ2-2|many|TRBV7-2|.
TGTGCCAGCAGCGGTGAGCGGCTCACCGGGGAGCTGTTTTTT
CASSGERLTGELFF
>20|TRBJ1-4|many|TRBV7-6|.
TGTGCCAGCAGCTCAGCCTACCGGGACTCAAGGTTCCGAGATAATGAAAAACTGTTTTTT
CASSSAYRDSRFRDNEKLFF
>15|TRBJ2-1|few|TRBV27|.
TGTGCCAGCAGTTTATCATGGGGGGCGGGTAATGAGCAGTTCTTC
CASSLSWGAGNEQFF
>14|TRBJ2-7|few|TRBV19|TRBD2
TGTGCCAGTAGTATTCCGGGACTAGTCTACGAGCAGTACTTC
CASSIPGLVYEQYF
>16|TRBJ1-5|few|TRBV2|TRBD1
TGTGCCAGCAGTACCGACAGGGAGGGGAGCAATCAGCCCCAGCATTTT
CASSTDREGSNQPQHF
>16|TRBJ2-1|few|TRBV7-9|.
TGTGCCAGCAGCCCTAGGACAGTTGAGCTCTACAATGAGCAGTTCTTC
CASSPRTVELYNEQFF
>14|TRBJ1-3|few|TRBV7-9|.
TGTGCCGGCGGAGAGATACTCTCTGGAAACACCATATATTTT
CAGGEILSGNTIYF
>14|TRBJ2-1|.|TRBV12-3/TRBV12-4|TRBD2
TGTGCCAGCAGATTAGCGGGGACCTACAATGAGCAGTTCTTC
CASRLAGTYNEQFF
>16|TRBJ1-1|few|TRBV20-1|TRBD1
TGCAGTGCTAGAGATCTCGACAGGGGAGGGAACACTGAAGCTTTCTTT
CSARDLDRGGNTEAFF
>15|TRBJ1-1|.|TRBV4-3|TRBD1
TGCGCCAGCAGCCAAGATCAGGGGGAGAACACTGAAGCTTTCTTT
CASSQDQGENTEAFF
>16|TRBJ2-3|many|TRBV11-2|TRBD2
TGTGCCAGCAGCCACACCGGGACTAGTGTTTATCGGTCGCAGTATTTT
CASSHTGTSVYRSQYF
>14|TRBJ2-5|once|TRBV11-2|.
TGTGCCAGCAGCCTGGGCCACGGCCAAGAGACCCAGTACTTC
CASSLGHGQETQYF
>14|TRBJ2-1|many|TRBV7-2|.
TGTGCCACCCAGCCCTATGGCGGGGCTGGTGAGCAGTTCTTC
CATQPYGGAGEQFF
>13|TRBJ2-1|many|TRBV28|.
TGTGCCAGCAGTTTTGGGGGTCTAAATGAGCAGTTCTTC
CASSFGGLNEQFF